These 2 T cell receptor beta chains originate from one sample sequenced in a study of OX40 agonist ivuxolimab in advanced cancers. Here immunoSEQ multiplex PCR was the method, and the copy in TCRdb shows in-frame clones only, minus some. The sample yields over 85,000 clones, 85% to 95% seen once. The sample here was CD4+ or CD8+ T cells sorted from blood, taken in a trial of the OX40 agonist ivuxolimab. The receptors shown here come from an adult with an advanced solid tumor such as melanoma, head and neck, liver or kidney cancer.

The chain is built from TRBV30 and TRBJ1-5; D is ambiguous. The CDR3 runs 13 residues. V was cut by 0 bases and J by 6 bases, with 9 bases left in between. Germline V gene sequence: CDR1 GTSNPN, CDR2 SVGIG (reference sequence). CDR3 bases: TGTGCCTGGAGTGTTTCAGCCACTCAGCCCCAGCATTTT. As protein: CAWSVSATQPQHF.

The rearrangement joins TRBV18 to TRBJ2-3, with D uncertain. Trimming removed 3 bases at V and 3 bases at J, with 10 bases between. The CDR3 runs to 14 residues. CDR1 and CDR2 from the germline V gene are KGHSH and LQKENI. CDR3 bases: TGTGCCAGCTCACCCCCCCAGTTGACAGATACGCAGTATTTT. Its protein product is CASSPPQLTDTQYF.